The present T cell receptor (beta chain) was sequenced within a study of blood T cell repertoires in COVID-19. Germline assignment: CDR1 GTSNPN and CDR2 SVGIG (reference sequence). The CDR3 has 15 residues. The V gene end was trimmed by 1 base and the J gene end by 5 bases; junction bases not matched to a gene: 6. Some clones are missing from TCRdb's copy, which holds only in-frame ones; the method was immunoSEQ multiplex PCR. This table has around 190,000 clones, approximately 90% appearing once. The origin of this receptor is a man younger than 30 who had recovered from COVID-19. The V gene is TRBV30, the J gene TRBJ2-7; TRBD2 aligns across 12 bases. Material for sequencing was peripheral blood. This CDR3 is CAWSGPGLAGHEQYF. The CDR3 nucleotides read TGTGCCTGGAGTGGCCCGGGACTAGCGGGTCACGAGCAGTACTTC. Complete variable domain (other parts from reference TRBV30 and TRBJ2-7): SQTIHQWPATLVQPVGSPLSLECTVEGTSNPNLYWYRQAAGRGLQLLFYSVGIGQISSEVPQNLSASRPQDRQFILSSKKLLLSDSGFYLCAWSGPGLAGHEQYFGPGTRLTVT.